This T cell receptor beta chain was observed in a study of T-cell reconstitution after alpha-beta-depleted transplantation in children. Study-wide findings and caveats: Surviving recipient T cells and thymic progenitors underlay high day-60 TCRbeta diversity in some patients.

This sample's TCRbeta library carried unique molecular identifier barcodes. TCRdb processed the PCR reads anew with MiXCR; each CDR3 protein has one entry. The table has about 610,000 distinct CDR3 sequences, roughly a quarter seen once. Note on this clonotype: The antigen is not known.

The input for sequencing was PBMCs, taken before TCRalphabeta/CD19-depleted stem cell transplant. The clonotype comes from a boy under three years old with Wiskott-Aldrich syndrome, due to receive a stem cell transplant.

CDR3 nucleotides: TGTGCCAGCAGCTTATTGGGGTTGTGGAACACTGAAGCTTTCTTT. It translates to CASSLLGLWNTEAFF. This chain joins TRBV7-2 and TRBJ1-1; D is ambiguous. The CDR3 sequence is 15 residues long. Between the trimmed V and J ends, which lost 2 bases and 1 base, there was a span of 11 bases. Germline CDR1 SGHTA, CDR2 FQGNSA.